This T cell receptor beta chain emerged from a study of blood T cell repertoires in COVID-19. Background on the study: Samples representing acute and convalescent COVID-19 were sourced from the United States, Italy and Spain. The cDNA or gDNA used as material had been derived from T cells, B-cell-depleted T cells, or PBMCs.

Here immunoSEQ multiplex PCR was the method, and the copy in TCRdb shows in-frame clones only, minus some. This table holds over 200,000 clones, 70% to 90% found once. Membership in each cohort depended on participant-reported clinical history. Donors of Cohort 3 who recovered were those that had two negative PCRs, clearance, or symptom resolution. The junction had 15 bases not matched to a gene; V was cut back by 4 bases and J by 6 bases. The CDR3 is 17 amino acids. Germline values: CDR1 SGHVS, CDR2 FNYEAQ. This clonotype originated in a man aged 25-45 years who had recovered from COVID-19. Source material: PBMCs or T cells enriched from blood (not recorded which). The V call is TRBV7-6, the J call TRBJ1-3; 7 positions match TRBD1. This CDR3 is CASSSWGQTSTLNTIYF. CDR3 nucleotides: TGTGCCAGCAGCTCCTGGGGACAGACCTCCACCTTAAACACCATATATTTT. Full variable domain (remainder filled in from reference TRBV7-6 and TRBJ1-3): GAGVSQSPRYKVTKRGQDVALRCDPISGHVSLYWYRQALGQGPEFLTYFNYEAQQDKSGLPNDRFSAERPEGSISTLTIQRTEQRDSAMYRCASSSWGQTSTLNTIYFGEGSWLTVV.